The rows below give T cell receptor beta chains drawn from one sample of a study of T cells after yellow fever vaccination. Each CDR3 protein is one row after TCRdb ran MiXCR on the 5' RACE reads. The sample lists hundreds of thousands of distinct CDR3 sequences, around 6.4% seen once, with over 12% in the top ten. The source was PBMCs, collected 5 days after the yellow fever booster vaccination. These TCRs come from a man in his thirties or forties who received the YFV17D yellow fever vaccine. Both conserved end residues are part of each CDR3. The D gene is left open where the match is weak. Size is omitted from some rows. Given values are once, few, many or a class for expanded clones.

clone size	D gene	V gene	J gene	CDR3 protein	CDR3 DNA
.	TRBD2	TRBV20-1	TRBJ2-7	CSARESGLAGEQYF	TGCAGTGCTAGAGAATCGGGACTAGCGGGCGAGCAGTACTTC
many	.	TRBV7-2	TRBJ1-1	CASSRQKYPNTEAFF	TGTGCCAGCAGCCGACAGAAATACCCGAACACTGAAGCTTTCTTT
few	.	TRBV4-1	TRBJ1-2	CASSRSEGPNYGYTF	TGCGCCAGCAGCCGGTCTGAGGGCCCCAACTATGGCTACACCTTC
few	.	TRBV5-1	TRBJ2-1	CASSLFMTGSSYNEQFF	TGCGCCAGCAGCTTGTTTATGACAGGAAGCTCCTACAATGAGCAGTTCTTC
many	TRBD1	TRBV28	TRBJ2-7	CASSSTGTVSYEQYF	TGTGCCAGCAGTTCCACCGGGACAGTCTCCTACGAGCAGTACTTC
few	TRBD2	TRBV30	TRBJ2-1	CAWWRSPSGSNEQFF	TGTGCCTGGTGGAGGTCGCCCAGCGGGAGCAATGAGCAGTTCTTC
many	.	TRBV24-1	TRBJ2-5	CATSDLLMRKTQYF	TGTGCCACCAGTGATTTGCTGATGAGGAAGACCCAGTACTTC
.	.	TRBV11-2	TRBJ2-5	CASSGWAVSKETQYF	TGTGCCAGCAGTGGCTGGGCCGTTTCGAAAGAGACCCAGTACTTC
few	.	TRBV7-2	TRBJ2-1	CASSLGVSGNEQFF	TGTGCCAGCAGCTTAGGAGTATCCGGGAATGAGCAGTTCTTC
.	.	TRBV5-1	TRBJ1-4	CANSWARTGKEKLFF	TGCGCCAACAGCTGGGCGCGGACGGGGAAAGAAAAACTGTTTTTT
many	TRBD2	TRBV5-1	TRBJ2-1	CASSGGLAGRHNEQFF	TGCGCCAGCAGCGGCGGACTAGCGGGACGCCACAATGAGCAGTTCTTC
.	TRBD1	TRBV4-1	TRBJ2-7	CASSQLGDRAHEQYF	TGCGCCAGCAGCCAGCTTGGGGACAGGGCCCACGAGCAGTACTTC
few	.	TRBV6-5	TRBJ2-7	CASSYGSGYNYEQYF	TGTGCCAGCAGTTACGGGTCAGGGTACAACTACGAGCAGTACTTC
.	TRBD2	TRBV20-1	TRBJ2-3	CSATGLAGPDTQYF	TGCAGTGCTACCGGACTAGCGGGCCCAGATACGCAGTATTTT
few	TRBD1	TRBV20-1	TRBJ1-1	CSARGQGGVRAFF	TGCAGTGCTCGGGGACAGGGCGGCGTAAGGGCTTTCTTT
.	.	TRBV20-1	TRBJ2-1	CSALSQYNEQFF	TGCAGTGCTCTCTCCCAGTACAATGAGCAGTTCTTC
few	TRBD2	TRBV3-1	TRBJ2-7	CASSHLADEQYF	TGTGCCAGCAGCCACCTAGCGGACGAGCAGTACTTC
many	.	TRBV5-1	TRBJ1-3	CASSLSPGNTIYF	TGCGCCAGCAGCTTGTCGCCCGGAAACACCATATATTTT
few	.	TRBV24-1	TRBJ2-5	CATSDLLDAGETQYF	TGTGCCACCAGTGATTTGCTGGACGCGGGAGAGACCCAGTACTTC
few	TRBD1	TRBV13	TRBJ2-1	CASSPPPGTGYNEQFF	TGTGCCAGCAGCCCACCTCCCGGGACAGGTTACAATGAGCAGTTCTTC
.	TRBD2	TRBV11-2	TRBJ2-3	CASSMGTSGRVQPDTQYF	TGTGCCAGCAGTATGGGGACTAGCGGGAGGGTTCAACCAGATACGCAGTATTTT
many	.	TRBV20-1	TRBJ1-1	CSAREGTNTEAFF	TGCAGTGCTAGGGAGGGGACGAACACTGAAGCTTTCTTT
.	.	TRBV7-2	TRBJ1-5	CASSLAEGSNQPQHF	TGTGCCAGCAGCTTAGCGGAGGGAAGCAATCAGCCCCAGCATTTT
few	.	TRBV24-1	TRBJ2-1	CATWEGVSYNEQFF	TGTGCCACCTGGGAGGGGGTCTCCTACAATGAGCAGTTCTTC
.	.	TRBV28	TRBJ1-4	CASSPGPGPGGEKLFF	TGTGCCAGCAGCCCCGGGCCCGGCCCGGGCGGTGAAAAACTGTTTTTT
few	TRBD2	TRBV12-3/TRBV12-4	TRBJ2-3	CASRWTSGSTDTQYF	TGTGCCAGCAGGTGGACTAGCGGGTCCACAGATACGCAGTATTTT
.	.	TRBV6-5	TRBJ2-3	CASRPGQYTQYF	TGTGCCAGCAGACCGGGACAATATACGCAGTATTTT
few	.	TRBV5-1	TRBJ2-1	CASSSGLFNEQFF	TGCGCCAGCAGCTCAGGGCTGTTCAATGAGCAGTTCTTC
many	TRBD1	TRBV28	TRBJ2-3	CASTSGETGPGDTQYF	TGTGCCAGCACATCAGGAGAGACAGGGCCGGGGGATACGCAGTATTTT
many	.	TRBV11-2	TRBJ2-2	CASSFHRTNTGELFF	TGTGCCAGCAGCTTCCACAGGACCAACACCGGGGAGCTGTTTTTT
.	TRBD2	TRBV20-1	TRBJ2-3	CSAEEGGGRLDTQYF	TGCAGTGCAGAGGAAGGCGGCGGGAGGCTAGATACGCAGTATTTT
.	.	TRBV12-3/TRBV12-4	TRBJ1-5	CASSLTGYGNQPQHF	TGTGCCAGCAGTTTAACGGGGTATGGCAATCAGCCCCAGCATTTT
few	.	TRBV5-8	TRBJ2-4	CASSIPTQRVQNIQYF	TGTGCCAGCAGCATACCGACCCAGCGGGTACAAAACATTCAGTACTTC
few	.	TRBV28	TRBJ2-2	CASSASKNTGELFF	TGTGCCAGCAGTGCCTCTAAAAACACCGGGGAGCTGTTTTTT
many	TRBD2	TRBV24-1	TRBJ2-1	CATSDLSSSGSNEQFF	TGTGCCACCAGTGATTTGAGTTCTAGCGGGAGCAATGAGCAGTTCTTC
many	.	TRBV20-1	TRBJ2-1	CSALGGSNEQFF	TGCAGTGCCCTTGGGGGGAGCAATGAGCAGTTCTTC
.	TRBD2	TRBV7-2	TRBJ2-5	CASAIGRAQETQYF	TGTGCCTCTGCAATCGGGAGGGCCCAAGAGACCCAGTACTTC
few	TRBD2	TRBV15	TRBJ2-3	CATATGGSAGDTQYF	TGTGCCACCGCCACAGGCGGGAGCGCGGGGGATACGCAGTATTTT
.	.	TRBV3-1	TRBJ2-5	CASSPWGETQYF	TGTGCCAGCAGCCCCTGGGGAGAGACCCAGTACTTC
.	.	TRBV19	TRBJ2-7	CASGRDRTYEQYF	TGTGCCAGTGGCCGGGACCGAACCTACGAGCAGTACTTC
many	TRBD2	TRBV6-2/TRBV6-3	TRBJ2-3	CASSWLAGEDTQYF	TGTGCCAGCAGTTGGCTAGCGGGAGAGGATACGCAGTATTTT
once	.	TRBV20-1	TRBJ1-1	CSARGRSGPSNTEAFF	TGCAGTGCTAGAGGCCGCAGCGGACCTTCGAACACTGAAGCTTTCTTT
.	.	TRBV19	TRBJ1-4	CASSSRARPNEKLFF	TGTGCCAGTAGTAGTAGGGCGCGACCGAATGAAAAACTGTTTTTT
few	TRBD2	TRBV7-9	TRBJ2-1	CASSSRTSPYNEQFF	TGTGCCAGCAGCTCCCGGACTAGTCCCTACAATGAGCAGTTCTTC
few	.	TRBV20-1	TRBJ2-2	CSAENPSENTGELFF	TGCAGTGCCGAAAATCCCTCAGAGAACACCGGGGAGCTGTTTTTT
many	.	TRBV29-1	TRBJ1-2	CSVEGGFDSYGYTF	TGCAGCGTTGAGGGGGGATTTGATAGCTATGGCTACACCTTC
many	.	TRBV4-3	TRBJ2-3	CASSLGAFGSDTQYF	TGCGCCAGCAGCCTGGGGGCCTTCGGGTCAGATACGCAGTATTTT
.	.	TRBV20-1	TRBJ2-1	CSADPELAYNEQFF	TGCAGTGCTGATCCCGAGCTAGCGTACAATGAGCAGTTCTTC
.	.	TRBV4-1	TRBJ2-5	CASSQVARETQYF	TGCGCCAGCAGCCAAGTGGCCCGAGAGACCCAGTACTTC
.	TRBD1	TRBV6-2/TRBV6-3	TRBJ1-4	CASVPGQRNEKLFF	TGTGCCAGCGTTCCGGGACAGCGGAATGAAAAACTGTTTTTT
many	TRBD2	TRBV12-3/TRBV12-4	TRBJ2-7	CASSLDGGSSYEQYF	TGTGCCAGCAGTTTAGACGGGGGGAGCTCCTACGAGCAGTACTTC
many	.	TRBV24-1	TRBJ1-2	CATSDSVTSGTNGYTF	TGTGCCACCAGTGACTCTGTTACGAGTGGGACGAATGGCTACACCTTC